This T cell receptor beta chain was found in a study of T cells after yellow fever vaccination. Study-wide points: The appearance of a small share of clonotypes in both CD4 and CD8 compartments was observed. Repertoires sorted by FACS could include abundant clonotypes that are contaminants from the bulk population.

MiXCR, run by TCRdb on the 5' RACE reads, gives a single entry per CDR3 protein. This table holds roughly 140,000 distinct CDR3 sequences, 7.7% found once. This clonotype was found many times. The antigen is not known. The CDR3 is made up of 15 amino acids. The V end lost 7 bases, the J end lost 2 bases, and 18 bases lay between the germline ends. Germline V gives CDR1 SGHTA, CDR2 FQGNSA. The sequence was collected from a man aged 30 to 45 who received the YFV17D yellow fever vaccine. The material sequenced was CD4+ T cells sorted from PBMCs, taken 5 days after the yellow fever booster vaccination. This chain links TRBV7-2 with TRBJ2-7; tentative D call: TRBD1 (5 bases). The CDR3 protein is CASKIYYQGTYEQYF. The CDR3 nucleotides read TGTGCCAGCAAAATCTACTACCAGGGAACCTACGAGCAGTACTTC.